This TCR beta chain was profiled in a study of blood T cell repertoires in COVID-19 (dated by TCRdb to 2018 to 2020). For the wider study: Samples covering the acute and convalescent phases of COVID-19 were provided by collaborators in the United States, Italy and Spain. The material from the prospective study consisted of cDNA or gDNA derived from T cells, B-cell-depleted T cells, or PBMCs. Where available, HLA class I and class II types were obtained from metadata supplied by the sample provider rather than from assay-based typing. A de-identified subject ID, COVID-19 status, age in years and sex were almost always included in the sample metadata. Subjects who had been exposed to COVID-19, were actively infected with it, or had recovered from it provided the deeply sampled blood TCRbeta repertoires that made up the dataset. A freely available public database, intended as a resource for researchers studying the immune response to SARS-CoV-2, is where the repertoires were released. Samples were obtained from the ongoing ImmuneRACE study (first 160 participants) and from about 1,300 subjects provided by 6 global collaborators.

This clone was counted a single time. No cognate antigen has been identified for it. Base-call qualities are not available, and no considerably larger clone is one nucleotide away. The immunoSEQ Assay, a bias-controlled multiplex PCR, was used to amplify TCRbeta CDR3 regions from genomic DNA. The source study handled its data this way. Nucleated cell counts per sample were estimated from amplification of reference gene primers within the assay. To quantify the absolute abundance of each unique TCRbeta CDR3 rearrangement, sequence reads were collapsed and filtered. For each sample, productive Simpson clonality was calculated as the square root of Simpson's diversity index over productive rearrangements. Not all clones reach the TCRdb copy of this immuneACCESS table, which keeps in-frame sequences only. Checked studies attribute under half of the gap to unresolved V genes and leave the rest unexplained. That table gives V, J and clone size, and the DNA gave D and trimming. In all, the sample holds about 76,000 clones, and around 86% of those were seen once. The top ten hold 12% of the sample.

The CDR3 runs 12 amino acids, cysteine and phenylalanine included. The kept DNA is CDR3 alone, 36 bases in frame from the first base. V is pared back by 7 bases and J by 3 bases, with 12 bases lying between the germline termini. The germline V gene supplies CDR1 SQVTM and CDR2 ANQGSEA. What the work shows at the level of the full study, not this receptor alone: Clinical and demographic metadata were provided uncurated, with the amount varying by source and participant.

Each collaborating institution followed its own protocols to collect whole blood in K2EDTA tubes. For TCRbeta analysis, collaborator samples were shipped as frozen whole blood, as isolated PBMCs, or as DNA extracted from either sample type. Input material: peripheral blood. This receptor chain uses TRBV29-1 and TRBJ1-2, and possibly TRBD1, on 6 matching bases. The TCR originated in a human donor in a cohort sampled during active COVID-19. The bases are TGCAGCGCAGGGGTGAATGACTATGGCTACACCTTC. Translated, this is CSAGVNDYGYTF.